This TCR beta chain was sequenced in a study of cytomegalovirus exposure and HLA in healthy donors. The overall study: Early release data held approximately 81 million unique TCRs from HLA-typed donors.

13 Jbeta primers and 60 Vbeta primers were used for the PCR. Using immunoSEQ multiplex PCR, the repertoire was profiled, and TCRdb retains in-frame clones only, with some absent. The sample holds around 150,000 clones, 60% to 80% seen once. Donors counted as nominally healthy when sampled, yet unrecorded immune exposures were likely. Germline V gene data show CDR1 as MDHEN and CDR2 as SYDVKM. The V end was cut by 5 bases, the J end by 0 bases, with 26 bases between. This CDR3 has 19 amino acids. The source material was PBMCs. The sequence came from a woman aged 40 to 50 in good health and CMV-seropositive. The genes are TRBV28 and TRBJ2-7, with D possibly being TRBD2 (8 bases). CDR3 coding DNA: TGTGCCAGCAGTAAGACAGGGCGGAGGACTAGCAGTTACTCCTACGAGCAGTACTTC. Its translation is CASSKTGRRTSSYSYEQYF.